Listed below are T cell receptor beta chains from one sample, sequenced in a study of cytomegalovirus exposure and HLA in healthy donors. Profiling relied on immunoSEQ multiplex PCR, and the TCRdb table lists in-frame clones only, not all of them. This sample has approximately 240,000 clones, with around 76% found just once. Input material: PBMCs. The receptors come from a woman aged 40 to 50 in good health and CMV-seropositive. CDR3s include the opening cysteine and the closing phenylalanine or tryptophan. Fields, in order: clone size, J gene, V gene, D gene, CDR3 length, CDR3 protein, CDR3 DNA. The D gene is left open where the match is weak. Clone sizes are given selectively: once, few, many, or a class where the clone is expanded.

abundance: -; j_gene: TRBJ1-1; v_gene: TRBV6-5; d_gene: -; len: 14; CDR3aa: CASSYSQGRTEAFF; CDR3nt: TGTGCCAGCAGTTACTCACAGGGTCGGACTGAAGCTTTCTTT
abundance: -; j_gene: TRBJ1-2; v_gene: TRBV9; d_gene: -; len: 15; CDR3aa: CASSVAAGALYGYTF; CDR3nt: TGTGCCAGCAGCGTAGCAGCAGGGGCGCTCTATGGCTACACCTTC
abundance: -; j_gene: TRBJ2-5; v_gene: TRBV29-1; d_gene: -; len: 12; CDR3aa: CSTRRGRETQYF; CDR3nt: TGCAGTACCCGGAGGGGACGAGAGACCCAGTACTTC
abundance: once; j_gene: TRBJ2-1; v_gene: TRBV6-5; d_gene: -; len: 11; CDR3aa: CASSRGREQFF; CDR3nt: TGTGCCAGCAGCCGGGGGAGAGAGCAGTTCTTC
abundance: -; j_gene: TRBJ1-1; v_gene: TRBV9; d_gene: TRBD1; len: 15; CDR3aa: CASSFGQGANTEAFF; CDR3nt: TGTGCCAGCAGCTTCGGACAGGGGGCGAACACTGAAGCTTTCTTT
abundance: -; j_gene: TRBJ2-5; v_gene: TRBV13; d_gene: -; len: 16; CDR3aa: CASNRRGAGLQETQYF; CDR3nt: TGTGCCAGCAACCGCCGTGGAGCGGGTCTCCAAGAGACCCAGTACTTC
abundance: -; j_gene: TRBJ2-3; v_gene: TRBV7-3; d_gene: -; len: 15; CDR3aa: CASSPNSGTTDTQYF; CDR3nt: TGTGCCAGCAGCCCTAATAGCGGAACCACGGATACGCAGTATTTT
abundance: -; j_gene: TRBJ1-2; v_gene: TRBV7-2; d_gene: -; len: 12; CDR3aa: CASSPQGSGYTF; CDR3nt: TGTGCCAGCAGCCCGCAGGGGTCTGGCTACACCTTC
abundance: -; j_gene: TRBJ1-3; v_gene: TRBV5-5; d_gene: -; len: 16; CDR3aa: CASSLFETRGGNTIYF; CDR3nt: TGTGCCAGCAGCTTGTTCGAAACCCGCGGAGGAAACACCATATATTTT
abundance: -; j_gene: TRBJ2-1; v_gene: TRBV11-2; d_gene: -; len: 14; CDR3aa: CASSRTGASDEQFF; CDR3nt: TGTGCCAGCAGCCGAACGGGAGCAAGCGATGAGCAGTTCTTC
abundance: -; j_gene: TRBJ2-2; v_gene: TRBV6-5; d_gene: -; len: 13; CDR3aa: CASSAQGTGELFF; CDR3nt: TGTGCCAGCTCAGCCCAGGGCACCGGGGAGCTGTTTTTT
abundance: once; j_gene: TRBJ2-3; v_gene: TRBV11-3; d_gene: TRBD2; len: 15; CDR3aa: CASSLEQREADTQYF; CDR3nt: TGTGCCAGCAGCTTAGAGCAGCGGGAGGCAGATACGCAGTATTTT
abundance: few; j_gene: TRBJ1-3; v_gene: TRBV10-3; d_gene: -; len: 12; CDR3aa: CAGQGSGNTIYF; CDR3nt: TGTGCCGGGCAGGGGTCTGGAAACACCATATATTTT
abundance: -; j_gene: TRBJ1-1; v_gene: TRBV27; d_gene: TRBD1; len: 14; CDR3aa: CASSSRDRVTEAFF; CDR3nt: TGTGCCAGCAGTTCCCGGGACAGGGTCACTGAAGCTTTCTTT
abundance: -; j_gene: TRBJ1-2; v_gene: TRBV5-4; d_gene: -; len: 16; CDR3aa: CASSLAGARGNYGYTF; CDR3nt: TGTGCCAGCAGCTTGGCGGGTGCCCGGGGTAACTATGGCTACACCTTC
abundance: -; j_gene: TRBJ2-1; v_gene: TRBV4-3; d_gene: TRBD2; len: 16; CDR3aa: CASSLGLARIYNEQFF; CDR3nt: TGCGCCAGCAGCTTAGGACTAGCGCGGATCTACAATGAGCAGTTCTTC
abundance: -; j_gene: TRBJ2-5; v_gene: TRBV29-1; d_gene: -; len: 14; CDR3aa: CSVGWRGVQETQYF; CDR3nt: TGCAGCGTTGGGTGGCGGGGCGTACAAGAGACCCAGTACTTC
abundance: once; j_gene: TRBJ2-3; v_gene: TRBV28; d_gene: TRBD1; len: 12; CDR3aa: CAAAGGFDTQYF; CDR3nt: TGTGCCGCAGCAGGGGGCTTTGATACGCAGTATTTT
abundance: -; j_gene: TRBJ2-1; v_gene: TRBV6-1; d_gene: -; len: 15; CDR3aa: CASTPGGSGRNEQFF; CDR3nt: TGTGCCAGCACCCCCGGGGGAAGCGGCCGCAATGAGCAGTTCTTC
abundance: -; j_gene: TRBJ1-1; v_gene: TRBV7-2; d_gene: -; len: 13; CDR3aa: CASSVGESREAFF; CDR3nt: TGTGCCAGCAGCGTTGGGGAGAGTCGGGAAGCTTTCTTT
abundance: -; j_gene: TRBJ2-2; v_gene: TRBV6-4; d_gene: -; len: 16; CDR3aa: CASSVSPLGITGELFF; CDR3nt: TGTGCCAGCAGTGTGTCCCCTCTCGGGATCACCGGGGAGCTGTTTTTT
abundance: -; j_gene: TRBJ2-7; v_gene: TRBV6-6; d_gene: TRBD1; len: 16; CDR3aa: CASSYDNPGQGYEQYF; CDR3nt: TGTGCCAGCAGTTACGACAATCCGGGACAGGGCTACGAGCAGTACTTC
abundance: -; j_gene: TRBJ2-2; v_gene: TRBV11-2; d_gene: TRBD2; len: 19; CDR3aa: CASSLKNRLAGGNTGELFF; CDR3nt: TGTGCCAGCAGCTTAAAAAACCGACTAGCGGGAGGGAACACCGGGGAGCTGTTTTTT
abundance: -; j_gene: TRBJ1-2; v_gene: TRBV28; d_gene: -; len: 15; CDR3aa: CASSLRQATSYGYTF; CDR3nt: TGTGCCAGCAGTTTACGACAGGCCACTTCCTATGGCTACACCTTC
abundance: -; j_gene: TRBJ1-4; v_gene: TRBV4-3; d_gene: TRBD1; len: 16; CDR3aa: CASSQAPGTANEKLFF; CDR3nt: TGCGCCAGCAGCCAAGCCCCCGGGACAGCTAATGAAAAACTGTTTTTT
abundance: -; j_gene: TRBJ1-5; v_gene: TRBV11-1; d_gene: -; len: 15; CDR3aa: CASSLDSQGTVPQHF; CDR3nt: TGTGCCAGCAGCTTAGATTCGCAGGGAACAGTCCCCCAGCATTTT
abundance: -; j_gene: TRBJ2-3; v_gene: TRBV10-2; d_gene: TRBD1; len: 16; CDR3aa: CASRDSGQGSGDTQYF; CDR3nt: TGCGCCAGCAGGGATTCCGGACAGGGGTCAGGAGATACGCAGTATTTT
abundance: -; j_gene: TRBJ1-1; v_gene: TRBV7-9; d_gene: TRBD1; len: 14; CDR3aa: CASSSDRGSTEAFF; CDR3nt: TGTGCCAGCAGCTCAGACAGGGGGTCCACTGAAGCTTTCTTT
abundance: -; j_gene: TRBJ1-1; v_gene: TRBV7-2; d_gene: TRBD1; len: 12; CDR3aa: CASSIDRGEAFF; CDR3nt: TGTGCCAGCAGCATCGACAGGGGTGAAGCTTTCTTT
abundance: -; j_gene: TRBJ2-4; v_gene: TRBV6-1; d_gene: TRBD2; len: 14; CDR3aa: CASWGGFSKNIQYF; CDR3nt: TGTGCCTCATGGGGGGGGTTTTCCAAAAACATTCAGTACTTC
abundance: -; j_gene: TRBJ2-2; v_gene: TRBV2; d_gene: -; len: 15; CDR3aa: CASSERTSNTGELFF; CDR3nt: TGTGCCAGCAGTGAACGGACTTCGAACACCGGGGAGCTGTTTTTT
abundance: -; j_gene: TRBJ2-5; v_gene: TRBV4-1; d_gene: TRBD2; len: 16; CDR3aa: CASSQPREAGGRAQYF; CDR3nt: TGCGCCAGCAGCCAACCCCGTGAAGCGGGGGGGCGGGCCCAGTACTTC
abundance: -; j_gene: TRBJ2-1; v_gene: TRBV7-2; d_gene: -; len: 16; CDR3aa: CASSFGGTLFSDEQFF; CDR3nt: TGTGCCAGCAGCTTCGGCGGGACCTTATTTTCAGATGAGCAGTTCTTC
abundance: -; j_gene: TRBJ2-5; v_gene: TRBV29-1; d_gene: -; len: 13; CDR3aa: CSVDLSRDETQYF; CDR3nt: TGCAGCGTTGATTTGTCGCGGGACGAGACCCAGTACTTC
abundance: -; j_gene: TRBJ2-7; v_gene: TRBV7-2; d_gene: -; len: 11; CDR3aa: CASWSSYEQYF; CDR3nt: TGTGCCAGCTGGAGCTCCTACGAGCAGTACTTC
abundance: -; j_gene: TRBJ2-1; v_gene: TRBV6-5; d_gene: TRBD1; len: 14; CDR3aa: CASSPGTVYNEQFF; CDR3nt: TGTGCCAGCAGTCCCGGGACAGTATACAATGAGCAGTTCTTC
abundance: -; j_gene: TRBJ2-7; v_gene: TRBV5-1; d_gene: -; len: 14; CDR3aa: CASSLDSPEVEQYF; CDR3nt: TGCGCCAGCAGCTTGGATTCCCCCGAGGTAGAGCAGTACTTC
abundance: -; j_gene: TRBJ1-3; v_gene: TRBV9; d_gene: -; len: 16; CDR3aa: CASSGPREGAGNTIYF; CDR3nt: TGTGCCAGCAGCGGCCCCAGGGAGGGGGCTGGAAACACCATATATTTT
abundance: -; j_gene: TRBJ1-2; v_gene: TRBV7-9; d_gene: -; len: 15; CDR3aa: CSSSFGEAAQSGYTF; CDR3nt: TGTTCCAGCAGCTTTGGGGAGGCAGCTCAGTCTGGCTACACCTTC
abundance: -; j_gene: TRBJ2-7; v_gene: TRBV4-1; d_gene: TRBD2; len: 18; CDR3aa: CASSQVTRAREGQNEQYF; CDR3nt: TGCGCCAGCAGCCAAGTGACCCGGGCGCGGGAGGGCCAAAACGAGCAGTACTTC
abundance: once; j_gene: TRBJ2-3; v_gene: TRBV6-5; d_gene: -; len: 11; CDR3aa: CASRSRDTQYF; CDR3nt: TGTGCCAGCAGGTCCAGAGATACGCAGTATTTT
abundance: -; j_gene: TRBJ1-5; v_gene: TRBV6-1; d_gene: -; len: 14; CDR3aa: CAGRLQGSLGPQHF; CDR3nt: TGTGCCGGCCGCCTTCAGGGGTCCTTGGGGCCCCAGCATTTT
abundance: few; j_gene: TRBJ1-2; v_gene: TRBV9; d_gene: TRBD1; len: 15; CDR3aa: CASSVADRGPYGYTF; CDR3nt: TGTGCCAGCAGCGTAGCGGACAGGGGCCCCTATGGCTACACCTTC